This T cell receptor beta chain was recovered during a study of tumor-infiltrating lymphocytes in primary liver carcinoma. Whole-study context: The number of productive TCRbeta reads per sample ranged from roughly 3.65 to 7.5 million and was similar across tissue types. General study results and limits: Less overlap was seen in tumor-adjacent and tumor-blood pairs than in tumor region pairs.

A constant-region primer primed TCR beta cDNA synthesis from 500 to 550 ng of total RNA. Sequencing libraries for TCR beta derived from three nested multiplex PCR rounds that used slightly modified ARM-PCR. The two initial PCR rounds, about 9 cycles each, used TRBV1-TRBV30 forward and C-beta reverse primers. TCRdb reprocessed the multiplex PCR reads with MiXCR, giving one entry per CDR3 protein. The data show 150,000 to 200,000 distinct CDR3 sequences, about 85% seen once. The CDR3 is 17 residues long. Per germline, CDR1 SGHAT and CDR2 FQDESV (reference sequence). The ends were cut back, 1 base at V and 13 bases at J, with 29 bases in the middle. The source material, about 17-31 mg of unsorted bulk tissue, was used to co-extract RNA and DNA. Primary liver carcinomas in the patients were surgically resected. Researchers took samples from five separate regions of each tumor. About this clonotype: Its antigen is not identified.

The sequence was obtained from a man in his forties or fifties with primary liver carcinoma and hepatitis B virus infection. Sequenced material: tumor tissue from primary liver carcinoma. This chain connects TRBV11-1 to TRBJ2-7; tentative D call: TRBD2 (5 bases). The chain's CDR3 is CASSLGPAGKSSYEQYF. Here the CDR3 DNA reads TGTGCCAGCAGCTTAGGGCCGGCGGGTAAAAGCTCCTACGAACAATACTTC.